This T cell receptor beta chain was captured in a study of T cells in Graves' hyperthyroidism and ophthalmopathy. Study-wide results and limits: Among clonotypes expanded in thyroid above 0.001, most were also found in blood. In simple terms, a model built on 13 V-J features told ophthalmopathy apart from stable hyperthyroidism.

This clonotype was seen many times. Antigen: not known. RNA transcripts were the template for amplifying TCR beta CDR3 regions. TCR CDR3 underwent first-round RT-PCR with the HTBI primer set. One entry per CDR3 protein, called by TCRdb with MiXCR from the multiplex PCR reads. This table has around 240,000 distinct CDR3 sequences, about a sixth appearing once. Diagnoses were established using clinical symptoms, serum thyroxine and TRAb, thyroid ultrasound and orbital computed tomography. The V gene's germline CDR1 is SGHDT and CDR2 YYEEEE. The V gene end was trimmed by 5 bases and the J gene end by 12 bases; junction bases not matched to a gene: 10. The CDR3 length is 15 residues.

Sequencing used blood. The TCR originated in a woman aged 18-29 years with Graves' ophthalmopathy. The V and J genes are TRBV5-6 and TRBJ2-1, with 14 bases fitting TRBD2. Here the CDR3 reads CASRSGTSGSVSQFF. The CDR3 nucleotides read TGTGCCAGCAGATCCGGGACTAGCGGGAGTGTGTCGCAGTTCTTC.